The rows below give T cell receptor beta chains drawn from one sample of a study of STAT5B mutations in CD4+ large granular lymphocyte leukemia. Clones were sequenced by immunoSEQ multiplex PCR, and TCRdb holds only the in-frame ones, with some missing. Of approximately 20,000 clones listed, about 81% are singletons. The sequenced sample consisted of CD4+ T cells from blood buffy coats. The receptors originated from a human donor in good health. Both conserved end residues are part of each CDR3. Fields, in order: V gene, D gene, J gene, clone size, CDR3 protein, CDR3 DNA. The D gene is left open where the match is weak. Size values are once, few and many counts, or a class for expanded clones, and some rows have none.

v_call: TRBV29-1; d_call: -; j_call: TRBJ2-7; clone_size: -; cdr3_aa: CSVDRWGEQYF; cdr3_nt: TGCAGCGTTGACAGGTGGGGGGAGCAGTACTTC
v_call: TRBV29-1; d_call: -; j_call: TRBJ1-1; clone_size: few; cdr3_aa: CSVGGQYLNTEAFF; cdr3_nt: TGCAGCGTGGGTGGACAGTACTTGAACACTGAAGCTTTCTTT
v_call: TRBV7-8; d_call: -; j_call: TRBJ1-2; clone_size: -; cdr3_aa: CASSPTGGHGYTF; cdr3_nt: TGTGCCAGCAGCCCGACAGGAGGCCATGGCTACACCTTC
v_call: TRBV21-1; d_call: -; j_call: TRBJ1-3; clone_size: -; cdr3_aa: CASSTQGRWSSGNTIYF; cdr3_nt: TGTGCCAGCAGCACACAGGGACGGTGGAGCTCTGGAAACACCATATATTTT
v_call: TRBV18; d_call: -; j_call: TRBJ2-2; clone_size: -; cdr3_aa: CASSQDRVAGELFF; cdr3_nt: TGTGCCAGCTCACAAGACAGAGTCGCCGGGGAGCTGTTTTTT
v_call: TRBV6-5; d_call: -; j_call: TRBJ2-1; clone_size: -; cdr3_aa: CASKETGSIYNEQFF; cdr3_nt: TGTGCCAGCAAGGAAACAGGGAGTATCTACAATGAGCAGTTCTTC
v_call: TRBV10-1; d_call: TRBD1; j_call: TRBJ1-2; clone_size: -; cdr3_aa: CASPGTESNYGYTF; cdr3_nt: TGCGCCAGCCCGGGGACAGAGTCTAACTATGGCTACACCTTC
v_call: TRBV19; d_call: -; j_call: TRBJ1-2; clone_size: -; cdr3_aa: CASSIREGYGYTF; cdr3_nt: TGTGCCAGTAGTATCCGAGAGGGCTATGGCTACACCTTC
v_call: TRBV7-9; d_call: -; j_call: TRBJ2-5; clone_size: once; cdr3_aa: CASSNWETQYF; cdr3_nt: TGTGCCAGCAGCAATTGGGAGACCCAGTACTTC
v_call: TRBV15; d_call: TRBD2; j_call: TRBJ2-7; clone_size: -; cdr3_aa: CATSRGPGGEGRYEQYF; cdr3_nt: TGTGCCACCAGCAGAGGGCCGGGGGGGGAGGGCCGCTACGAGCAGTACTTC
v_call: TRBV6-5; d_call: -; j_call: TRBJ2-3; clone_size: -; cdr3_aa: CASSSEGDTQYF; cdr3_nt: TGTGCCAGCAGTTCGGAGGGGGATACGCAGTATTTT
v_call: TRBV2; d_call: -; j_call: TRBJ2-1; clone_size: -; cdr3_aa: CASSEPPLNEQFF; cdr3_nt: TGTGCCAGCAGTGAACCCCCACTCAATGAGCAGTTCTTC
v_call: TRBV2; d_call: -; j_call: TRBJ2-7; clone_size: -; cdr3_aa: CASSEVLASAYEQYF; cdr3_nt: TGTGCCAGCAGTGAAGTGCTAGCGAGTGCCTACGAGCAGTACTTC
v_call: TRBV10-3; d_call: TRBD2; j_call: TRBJ2-3; clone_size: -; cdr3_aa: CAIRSGLAGGWDTQYF; cdr3_nt: TGTGCCATCAGGTCAGGACTAGCGGGAGGTTGGGATACGCAGTATTTT
v_call: TRBV18; d_call: -; j_call: TRBJ2-1; clone_size: -; cdr3_aa: CASSGLSYNEQFF; cdr3_nt: TGTGCCAGCTCAGGGCTCTCCTACAATGAGCAGTTCTTC
v_call: TRBV11-2; d_call: -; j_call: TRBJ2-2; clone_size: -; cdr3_aa: CASSLAGGYGELFF; cdr3_nt: TGTGCCAGCAGCTTAGCCGGGGGTTACGGGGAGCTGTTTTTT
v_call: TRBV15; d_call: TRBD2; j_call: TRBJ2-1; clone_size: -; cdr3_aa: CATQKGGRPLDEQFF; cdr3_nt: TGTGCCACCCAAAAAGGCGGGAGGCCTTTGGATGAGCAGTTCTTC
v_call: TRBV5-6; d_call: -; j_call: TRBJ1-5; clone_size: -; cdr3_aa: CASSFGSGSNQPQHF; cdr3_nt: TGTGCCAGCAGCTTTGGCAGTGGGAGCAATCAGCCCCAGCATTTT
v_call: TRBV7-9; d_call: -; j_call: TRBJ2-5; clone_size: -; cdr3_aa: CASSPPQETQYF; cdr3_nt: TGTGCCAGCAGCCCCCCGCAAGAGACCCAGTACTTC
v_call: TRBV20-1; d_call: TRBD1; j_call: TRBJ2-7; clone_size: -; cdr3_aa: CSANRGFEQYF; cdr3_nt: TGCAGTGCTAACAGGGGTTTCGAGCAGTACTTC
v_call: TRBV4-2; d_call: TRBD1; j_call: TRBJ2-1; clone_size: -; cdr3_aa: CASSPGTGGIEQFF; cdr3_nt: TGTGCCAGCAGCCCGGGGACAGGGGGAATTGAGCAGTTCTTC
v_call: TRBV5-4; d_call: -; j_call: TRBJ1-4; clone_size: -; cdr3_aa: CASSLNLGGEKLFF; cdr3_nt: TGTGCCAGCAGCTTGAATCTGGGTGGAGAAAAACTGTTTTTT
v_call: TRBV7-9; d_call: -; j_call: TRBJ1-5; clone_size: -; cdr3_aa: CASSPSSSTTPQHF; cdr3_nt: TGTGCCAGCAGCCCGTCATCGTCTACAACGCCCCAGCATTTT
v_call: TRBV30; d_call: -; j_call: TRBJ1-2; clone_size: -; cdr3_aa: CAWNTGEYGYTF; cdr3_nt: TGTGCCTGGAATACAGGTGAATATGGCTACACCTTC
v_call: TRBV25-1; d_call: -; j_call: TRBJ2-2; clone_size: -; cdr3_aa: CASTPGDWTGELFF; cdr3_nt: TGTGCCAGCACCCCGGGGGATTGGACCGGGGAGCTGTTTTTT
v_call: TRBV7-8; d_call: TRBD1; j_call: TRBJ2-1; clone_size: -; cdr3_aa: CASSLVQGAINEQFF; cdr3_nt: TGTGCCAGCAGCTTAGTGCAGGGGGCGATCAATGAGCAGTTCTTC
v_call: TRBV6-6; d_call: -; j_call: TRBJ1-2; clone_size: -; cdr3_aa: CASSPVRYGYTF; cdr3_nt: TGTGCCAGCAGTCCGGTCCGCTATGGCTACACCTTC
v_call: TRBV11-2; d_call: -; j_call: TRBJ1-5; clone_size: -; cdr3_aa: CASSSQGGGNQPQHF; cdr3_nt: TGTGCCAGCAGCTCCCAGGGTGGGGGCAATCAGCCCCAGCATTTT
v_call: TRBV16; d_call: -; j_call: TRBJ2-3; clone_size: -; cdr3_aa: CASSQGRSTDTQYF; cdr3_nt: TGTGCCAGCAGCCAAGGCCGTAGCACAGATACGCAGTATTTT
v_call: TRBV11-2; d_call: TRBD1; j_call: TRBJ1-1; clone_size: -; cdr3_aa: CASSLRTGGIAFF; cdr3_nt: TGTGCCAGCAGCTTGAGGACAGGGGGCATAGCTTTCTTT
v_call: TRBV9; d_call: TRBD2; j_call: TRBJ2-1; clone_size: -; cdr3_aa: CASSVERLANNEQFF; cdr3_nt: TGTGCCAGCAGCGTAGAGAGACTAGCGAACAATGAGCAGTTCTTC
v_call: TRBV30; d_call: -; j_call: TRBJ2-7; clone_size: -; cdr3_aa: CAWSPGTSYEQYF; cdr3_nt: TGTGCCTGGAGCCCCGGGACCTCCTACGAGCAGTACTTC
v_call: TRBV4-1; d_call: -; j_call: TRBJ2-7; clone_size: once; cdr3_aa: CASSQAPGLSYEQYF; cdr3_nt: TGCGCCAGCAGCCAAGCCCCGGGACTCTCCTACGAGCAGTACTTC
v_call: TRBV30; d_call: -; j_call: TRBJ2-7; clone_size: -; cdr3_aa: CAWSIKAGYEQYF; cdr3_nt: TGTGCCTGGAGTATCAAGGCGGGCTACGAGCAGTACTTC
v_call: TRBV6-1; d_call: TRBD1; j_call: TRBJ2-1; clone_size: -; cdr3_aa: CASSETGTGWDEQFF; cdr3_nt: TGTGCCAGCAGTGAGACCGGGACAGGGTGGGATGAGCAGTTCTTC
v_call: TRBV6-5; d_call: -; j_call: TRBJ1-1; clone_size: -; cdr3_aa: CASSYSAGLETEAFF; cdr3_nt: TGTGCCAGCAGTTACTCGGCGGGGTTGGAGACTGAAGCTTTCTTT
v_call: TRBV10-2; d_call: TRBD1; j_call: TRBJ2-7; clone_size: -; cdr3_aa: CASSVLGQGATYEQYF; cdr3_nt: TGCGCCAGCAGTGTTCTAGGACAGGGGGCAACCTACGAGCAGTACTTC
v_call: TRBV6-6; d_call: -; j_call: TRBJ2-7; clone_size: -; cdr3_aa: CAIAPQAVYEQYF; cdr3_nt: TGTGCCATCGCCCCACAGGCGGTGTACGAGCAGTACTTC
v_call: TRBV10-1; d_call: TRBD1; j_call: TRBJ2-3; clone_size: -; cdr3_aa: CASRPGQASTDTQYF; cdr3_nt: TGCGCCAGCAGGCCGGGACAGGCCAGCACAGATACGCAGTATTTT
v_call: TRBV7-2; d_call: TRBD2; j_call: TRBJ2-1; clone_size: -; cdr3_aa: CASSLTGLAGGPYNEQFF; cdr3_nt: TGTGCCAGCAGCTTGACTGGACTAGCGGGAGGGCCCTACAATGAGCAGTTCTTC